This T cell receptor (beta chain) is from a study of cytomegalovirus exposure and HLA in healthy donors. CDR1 is SGHDN, CDR2 FVKESK, per germline. Germline trimming cut 4 bases from V and 1 base from J; bases unmatched to any gene: 6. The CDR3 contains 15 residues. The study's findings and limits: TCR beta V- and J-gene trimming, according to a later analysis, was linked to a missense DCLRE1C variant.

This clone was seen once. Antigen: not known. Primers for the PCR totalled 60 Vbeta and 13 Jbeta. Measured with immunoSEQ multiplex PCR; TCRdb has only the in-frame clones, and not every one. The sample shows 83,000 or so clones, about 76% of them seen only once. The chain is built from TRBV14 and TRBJ2-5; 7 bases agree with TRBD1. The sequenced material came from PBMCs. The TCR sequence derives from a woman in her 40s in good health and CMV-seropositive. The CDR3 is CASSLGGPLQETQYF. In DNA form, the CDR3 reads TGTGCCAGCAGCCTAGGGGGCCCCCTCCAAGAGACCCAGTACTTC.